This T cell receptor beta chain was profiled in a study of siplizumab effects on memory and regulatory T cells. The protocol was immunoSEQ multiplex PCR, while the TCRdb copy is restricted to in-frame clones and leaves out a portion. In the table there are around 72,000 clones, under 95% of which are singletons. The CDR3 sequence is 15 residues long. V was trimmed by 5 bases and J by 13 bases, leaving 23 bases between them. CDR1 LGHNA and CDR2 YNFKEQ come from the germline V gene. Input material: CD8+ T cells sorted from blood. This sequence joins TRBV4-2 and TRBJ2-2, with D tentatively TRBD2 (6 bases). The TCR comes from a human donor in good health. The CDR3 DNA follows: TGTGCCAGCAGCATGGCCGGGGGTATCGGGGATTGGCTGTTTTTT. It codes for CASSMAGGIGDWLFF.